This T cell receptor (beta chain) was captured in a study of blood T cells in healthy people across ages. General study findings and limits: TCR beta diversity, measured per million T cells, fell in a roughly linear way with age.

Notes on this clonotype: Its matching antigen is unknown.

Alongside a J-beta primer mix, a sample-barcoded 5' primer served in a second PCR lasting about 7 to 12 cycles. A single record per CDR3 protein comes from TCRdb applying MiXCR to the 5' RACE reads. The table lists some 1.5 million distinct CDR3 sequences, roughly 28% of them singletons. Each sample yielded at least 5 micrograms of PBMC total RNA. The germline CDR1 and CDR2 sequences are DFQATT and SNEGSKA (reference sequence). The germline V and J ends were trimmed by 5 bases and 5 bases, with 12 bases remaining between them. The CDR3 spans 12 residues. The receptor comes from a woman aged 25 to 39 in good health. The J gene is TRBJ2-5, the V gene TRBV20-1, with D unresolved. The specimen was blood. CDR3: CSADELTETQYF. CDR3 DNA: TGCAGTGCTGACGAGTTGACGGAGACCCAGTACTTC.